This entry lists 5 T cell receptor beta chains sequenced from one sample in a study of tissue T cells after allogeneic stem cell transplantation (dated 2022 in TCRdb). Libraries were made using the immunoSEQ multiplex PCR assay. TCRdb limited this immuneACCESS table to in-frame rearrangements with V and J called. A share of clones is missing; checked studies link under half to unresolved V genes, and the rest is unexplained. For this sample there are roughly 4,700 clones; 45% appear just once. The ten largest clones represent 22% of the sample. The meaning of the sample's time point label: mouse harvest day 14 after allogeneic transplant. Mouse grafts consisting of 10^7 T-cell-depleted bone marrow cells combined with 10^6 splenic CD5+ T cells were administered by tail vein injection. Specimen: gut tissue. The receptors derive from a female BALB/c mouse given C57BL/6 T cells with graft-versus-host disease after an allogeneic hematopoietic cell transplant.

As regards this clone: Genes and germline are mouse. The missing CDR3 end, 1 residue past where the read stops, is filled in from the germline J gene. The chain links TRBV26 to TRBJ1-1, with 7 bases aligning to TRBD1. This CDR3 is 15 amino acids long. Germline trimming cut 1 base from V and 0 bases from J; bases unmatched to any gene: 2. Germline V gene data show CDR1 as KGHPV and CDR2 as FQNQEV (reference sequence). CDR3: CASSLYQGANTEVFF. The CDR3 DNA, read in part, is TGTGCCAGCAGTCTGTACCAGGGGGCAAACACAGAAGTCTTC.

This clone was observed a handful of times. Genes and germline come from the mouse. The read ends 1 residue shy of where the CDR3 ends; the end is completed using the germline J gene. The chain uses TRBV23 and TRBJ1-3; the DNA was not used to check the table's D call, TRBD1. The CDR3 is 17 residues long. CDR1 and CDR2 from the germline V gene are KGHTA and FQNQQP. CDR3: CSSASGQGAHSGNTLYF. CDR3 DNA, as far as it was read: TGCTCCAGCGCGTCGGGACAGGGGGCCCATTCTGGAAATACGCTCTAT.

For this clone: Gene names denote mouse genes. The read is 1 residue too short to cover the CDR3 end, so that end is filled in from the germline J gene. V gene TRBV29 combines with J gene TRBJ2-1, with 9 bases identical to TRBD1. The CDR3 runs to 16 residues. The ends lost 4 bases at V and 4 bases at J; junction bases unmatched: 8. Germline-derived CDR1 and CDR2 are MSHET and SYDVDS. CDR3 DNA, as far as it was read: TGTGCTAGCAGTTCCTCCGGGACAGGGAGGTATGCTGAGCAGTTC. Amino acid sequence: CASSSSGTGRYAEQF. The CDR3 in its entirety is CASSSSGTGRYAEQFF.

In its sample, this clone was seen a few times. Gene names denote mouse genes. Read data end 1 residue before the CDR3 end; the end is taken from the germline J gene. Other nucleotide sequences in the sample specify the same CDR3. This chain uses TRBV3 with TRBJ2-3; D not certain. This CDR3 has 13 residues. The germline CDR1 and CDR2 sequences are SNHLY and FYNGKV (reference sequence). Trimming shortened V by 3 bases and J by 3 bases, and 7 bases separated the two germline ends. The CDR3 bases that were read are TGTGCCAGCAGCTTCCAAGGGGCAGAAACGCTGTAT. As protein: CASSFQGAETLY. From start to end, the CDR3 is CASSFQGAETLYF.

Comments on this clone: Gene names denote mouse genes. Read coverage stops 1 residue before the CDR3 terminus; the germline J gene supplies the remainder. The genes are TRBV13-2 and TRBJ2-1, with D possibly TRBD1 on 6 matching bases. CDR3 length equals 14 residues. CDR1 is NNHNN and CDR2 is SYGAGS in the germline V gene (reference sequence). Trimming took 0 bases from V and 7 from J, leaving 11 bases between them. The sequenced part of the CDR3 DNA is TGTGCCAGCGGTGATGGCACAGGGTGGGCTGAGCAGTTC. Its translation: CASGDGTGWAEQF. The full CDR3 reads CASGDGTGWAEQFF.